The 3 T cell receptor beta chains below were found in one sample sequenced in a study of shared clonotypes between healthy human individuals. Assay used: immunoSEQ multiplex PCR; TCRdb lists only in-frame clones, some missing. The table includes roughly 500,000 clones, around 73% detected once. Sequenced: PBMCs. The receptors come from a woman aged 40 to 55 in good health. Some clones in this sample may be carry-over from other donors' samples.

The CDR3, as DNA: TGTGCCAGCAGTTTCAGGACAGGGGTCCCTGAAGCTTTCTTT. This encodes CASSFRTGVPEAFF. This chain joins TRBV27 and TRBJ1-1; 9 bases fit TRBD1. The CDR3 runs to 14 residues. V shed 3 bases, J shed 6 bases, and the junction held 5 bases outside the gene matches. Per germline, CDR1 MNHEY and CDR2 SMNVEV (reference sequence).

This rearrangement joins TRBV12-1 to TRBJ2-7. TRBV12-1 is a pseudogene segment. This CDR3 spans 15 amino acids. CDR3 region: CASSFSRTYSYEQYF. In DNA, the CDR3 is TGTGCCAGCAGCTTTTCAAGGACGTACTCCTACGAGCAGTACTTC.

V and J are TRBV15 and TRBJ2-3; TRBD2 matches at 12 bases. Trimming cost V 4 bases and J 5 bases; bases outside gene matches: 10. The CDR3 is 17 amino acids. Germline loops: CDR1 LNHNV, CDR2 YYDKDF (reference sequence). The CDR3 spells CATSNSASGRAIDTQYF. CDR3 sequence (DNA): TGTGCCACCAGCAATTCAGCTAGCGGGAGGGCGATAGATACGCAGTATTTT.